The TCR beta chain under discussion was sequenced for a study of T cell responses to AZD1222 COVID-19 vaccine. The method was immunoSEQ multiplex PCR; TCRdb's version includes in-frame clones alone and lacks a portion of them. Found here are 57,000 or so clones, more than 70% of them singletons; the top ten hold about 21%. Regarding the study as a whole: After two AZD1222 doses, spike-specific TCR breadth and depth rose versus day 0. Just a handful of people given AZD1222 tested seropositive at baseline. Mapped onto spike, vaccine-associated CD4 TCRs spanned it and were dominant at 160-218 and 743-854.

This CDR3 contains 13 residues. V lost 11 bases and J 2 bases, leaving 14 bases between the germline ends. Germline CDR1 MNHEY, CDR2 SMNVEV (reference sequence). For this clone: Its target is not known.

This chain connects TRBV27 to TRBJ2-3, with D unresolved. The TCR originated in an adult in good health. Here the sequenced sample was peripheral blood, taken on day 0 of MenACWY control vaccination. The CDR3 is CARPPHDTDTQYF. CDR3 DNA sequence: TGTGCCCGACCCCCCCACGACACAGATACGCAGTATTTT.